The entry below describes one T cell receptor (beta chain). V lost 4 bases to trimming and J lost 5 bases; unmatched junction nucleotides: 14. Germline V gene lookup returns CDR1 SGHDT and CDR2 YYEEEE. This CDR3 spans 17 amino acids. Some clones are missing from TCRdb's copy, which holds only in-frame ones; the method was immunoSEQ multiplex PCR. The table includes approximately 760,000 clones, roughly 85% detected once. These data are taken from a study of shared T cell receptors in the human thymus. These data were likewise used in another study, on human thymus T cells. In that study: The source of the thymus tissue was resections taken during corrective heart surgery.

Source material: thymocytes. This TCR came from a girl less than two years old with a congenital heart defect. The chain joins TRBV5-6 to TRBJ1-5, with TRBD1 matching 8 bases. CDR3 DNA sequence: TGTGCCAGCAGCCTCACCCCCGGACAGGGAGAACATCAGCCCCAGCATTTT. This sequence encodes CASSLTPGQGEHQPQHF. The complete variable domain, with remaining parts taken from reference TRBV5-6 and TRBJ1-5, reads DAGVTQSPTHLIKTRGQQVTLRCSPKSGHDTVSWYQQALGQGPQFIFQYYEEEERQRGNFPDRFSGHQFPNYSSELNVNALLLGDSALYLCASSLTPGQGEHQPQHFGDGTRLSIL.